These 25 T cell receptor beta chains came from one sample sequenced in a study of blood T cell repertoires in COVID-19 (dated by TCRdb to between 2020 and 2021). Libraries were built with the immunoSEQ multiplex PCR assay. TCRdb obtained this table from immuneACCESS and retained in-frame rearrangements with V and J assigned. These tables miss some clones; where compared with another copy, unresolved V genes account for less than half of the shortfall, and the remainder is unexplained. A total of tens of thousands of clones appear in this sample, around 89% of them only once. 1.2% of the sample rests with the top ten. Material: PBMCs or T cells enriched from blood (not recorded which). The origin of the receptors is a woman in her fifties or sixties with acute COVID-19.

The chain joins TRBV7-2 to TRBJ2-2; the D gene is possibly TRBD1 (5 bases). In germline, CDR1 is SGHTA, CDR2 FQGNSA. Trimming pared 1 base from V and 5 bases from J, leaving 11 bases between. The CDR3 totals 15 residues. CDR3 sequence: CASSLGPGRTGELFF. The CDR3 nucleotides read TGTGCCAGCAGCTTAGGCCCAGGGCGAACCGGGGAGCTGTTTTTT.

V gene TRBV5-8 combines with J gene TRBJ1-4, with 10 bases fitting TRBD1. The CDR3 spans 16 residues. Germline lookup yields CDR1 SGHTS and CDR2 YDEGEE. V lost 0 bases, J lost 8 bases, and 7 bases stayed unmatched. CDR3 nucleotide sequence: TGTGCCAGCAGCTTGGATCAGACAGGGGGCAGAGAAAAACTGTTTTTT. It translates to CASSLDQTGGREKLFF.

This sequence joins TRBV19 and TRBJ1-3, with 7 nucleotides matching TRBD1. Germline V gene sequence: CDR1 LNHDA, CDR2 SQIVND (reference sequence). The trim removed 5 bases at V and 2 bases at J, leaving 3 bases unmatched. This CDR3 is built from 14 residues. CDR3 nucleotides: TGTGCCAGTAGTGTCGGGACAGCTGGAAACACCATATATTTT. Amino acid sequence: CASSVGTAGNTIYF.

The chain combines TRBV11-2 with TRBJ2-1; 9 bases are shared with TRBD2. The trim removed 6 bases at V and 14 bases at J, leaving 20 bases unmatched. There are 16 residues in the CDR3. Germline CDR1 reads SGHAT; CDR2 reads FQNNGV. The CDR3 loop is CASSSQTSGRRNHEFF. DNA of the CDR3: TGTGCCAGCAGTTCACAGACTAGCGGTCGGCGTAATCACGAGTTCTTC.

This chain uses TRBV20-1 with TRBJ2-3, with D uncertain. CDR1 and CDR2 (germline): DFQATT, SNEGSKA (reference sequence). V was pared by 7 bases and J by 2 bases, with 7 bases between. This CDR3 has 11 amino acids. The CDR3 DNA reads TGCAGTGGGGCTGCCACAGATACGCAGTATTTT. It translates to CSGAATDTQYF.

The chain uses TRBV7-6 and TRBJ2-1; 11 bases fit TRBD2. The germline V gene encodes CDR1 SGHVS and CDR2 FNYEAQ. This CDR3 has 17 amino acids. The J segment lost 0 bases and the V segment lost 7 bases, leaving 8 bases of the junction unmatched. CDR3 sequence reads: CASMRTSGLSSYNEQFF. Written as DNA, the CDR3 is TGTGCCAGCATGCGGACTAGCGGGCTAAGCTCCTACAATGAGCAGTTCTTC.

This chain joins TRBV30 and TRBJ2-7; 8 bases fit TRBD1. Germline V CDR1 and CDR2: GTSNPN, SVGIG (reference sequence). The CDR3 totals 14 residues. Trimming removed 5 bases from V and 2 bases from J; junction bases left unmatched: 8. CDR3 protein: CAWHSRDRPYEQYF. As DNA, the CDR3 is TGTGCCTGGCACAGCCGGGACAGGCCCTACGAGCAGTACTTC.

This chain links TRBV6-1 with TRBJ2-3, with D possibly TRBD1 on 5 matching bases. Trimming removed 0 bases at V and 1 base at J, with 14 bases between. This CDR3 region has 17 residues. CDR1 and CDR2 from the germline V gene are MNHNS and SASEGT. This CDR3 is CASSEALAGWGTDTQYF. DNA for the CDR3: TGTGCCAGCAGTGAAGCTCTCGCAGGGTGGGGCACAGATACGCAGTATTTT.

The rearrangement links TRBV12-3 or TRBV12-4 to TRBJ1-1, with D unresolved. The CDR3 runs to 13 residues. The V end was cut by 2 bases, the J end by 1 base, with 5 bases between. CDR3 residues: CASSLSTNTEAFF. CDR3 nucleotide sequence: TGTGCCAGCAGTTTATCTACGAACACTGAAGCTTTCTTT.

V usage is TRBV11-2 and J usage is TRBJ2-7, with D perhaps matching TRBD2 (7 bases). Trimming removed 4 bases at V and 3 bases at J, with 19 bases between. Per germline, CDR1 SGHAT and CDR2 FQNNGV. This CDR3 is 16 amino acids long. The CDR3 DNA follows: TGTGCCAGCAGCTCGGGGCGGGGGCTAGCACGCTACGAGCAGTACTTC. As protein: CASSSGRGLARYEQYF. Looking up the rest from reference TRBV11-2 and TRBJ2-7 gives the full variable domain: EAGVAQSPRYKIIEKRQSVAFWCNPISGHATLYWYQQILGQGPKLLIQFQNNGVVDDSQLPKDRFSAERLKGVDSTLKIQPAKLEDSAVYLCASSSGRGLARYEQYFGPGTRLTVT.

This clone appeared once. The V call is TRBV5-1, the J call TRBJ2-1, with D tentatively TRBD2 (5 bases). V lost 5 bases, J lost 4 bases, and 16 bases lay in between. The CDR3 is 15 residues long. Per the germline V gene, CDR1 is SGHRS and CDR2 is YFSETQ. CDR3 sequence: CASRKGSGEYNEQFF. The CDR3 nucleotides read TGCGCCAGCAGGAAGGGCAGCGGAGAGTACAATGAGCAGTTCTTC.

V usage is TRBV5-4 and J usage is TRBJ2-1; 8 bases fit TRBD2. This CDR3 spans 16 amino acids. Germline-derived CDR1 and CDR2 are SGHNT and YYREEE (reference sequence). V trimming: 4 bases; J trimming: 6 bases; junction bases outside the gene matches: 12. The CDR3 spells CASSLRAGVGRNEQFF. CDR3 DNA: TGTGCCAGCAGCCTACGAGCGGGAGTCGGTCGCAATGAGCAGTTCTTC.

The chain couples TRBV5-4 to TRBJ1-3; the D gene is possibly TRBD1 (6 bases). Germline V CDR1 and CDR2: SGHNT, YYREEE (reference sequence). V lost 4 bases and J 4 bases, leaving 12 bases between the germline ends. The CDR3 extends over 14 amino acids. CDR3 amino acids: CASSQTGNGNTIYF. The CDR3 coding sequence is TGTGCCAGCAGCCAAACAGGGAACGGAAACACCATATATTTT.

The CDR3 region has the DNA TGTGCCACTCACGGGGGGCCCCTACATTATAGCAATCAGCCCCAGCATTTT. Its translation is CATHGGPLHYSNQPQHF. The gene calls are TRBV19 and TRBJ1-5; weak D call: TRBD1 (6 bases). Germline values: CDR1 LNHDA, CDR2 SQIVND (reference sequence). Trimming pared 10 bases from V and 0 bases from J, leaving 22 bases between. There are 17 residues in the CDR3.

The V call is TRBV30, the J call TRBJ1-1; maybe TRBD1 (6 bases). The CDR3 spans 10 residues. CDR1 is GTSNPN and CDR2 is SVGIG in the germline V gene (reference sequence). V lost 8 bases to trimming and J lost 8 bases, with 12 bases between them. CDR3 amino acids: CATSRGEAFF. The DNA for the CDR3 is TGTGCCACCTCAAGGGGGGAAGCTTTCTTT.

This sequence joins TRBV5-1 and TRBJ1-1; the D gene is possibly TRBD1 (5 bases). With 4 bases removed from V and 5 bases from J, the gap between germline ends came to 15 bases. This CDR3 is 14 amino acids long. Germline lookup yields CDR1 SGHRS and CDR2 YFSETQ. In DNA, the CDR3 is TGCGCCAGCAGCGCGGGACGGTCAACAACTGAAGCTTTCTTT. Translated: CASSAGRSTTEAFF.

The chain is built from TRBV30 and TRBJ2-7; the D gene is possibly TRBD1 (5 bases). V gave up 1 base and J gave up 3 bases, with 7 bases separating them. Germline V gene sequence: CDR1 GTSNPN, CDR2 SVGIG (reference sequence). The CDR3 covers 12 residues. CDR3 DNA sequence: TGTGCCTGGAGTGGGGGCCTCTACGAGCAGTACTTC. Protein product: CAWSGGLYEQYF. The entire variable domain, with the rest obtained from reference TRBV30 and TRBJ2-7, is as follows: SQTIHQWPATLVQPVGSPLSLECTVEGTSNPNLYWYRQAAGRGLQLLFYSVGIGQISSEVPQNLSASRPQDRQFILSSKKLLLSDSGFYLCAWSGGLYEQYFGPGTRLTVT.

The CDR3 coding sequence is TGTGCCAGCAGCACCGGGACAGGGGCAGATACGCAGTATTTT. It encodes CASSTGTGADTQYF. The chain uses TRBV7-2 and TRBJ2-3, with 10 bases lining up with TRBD1. Germline trimming cut 5 bases from V and 4 bases from J; bases unmatched to any gene: 3. Germline values: CDR1 SGHTA, CDR2 FQGNSA. CDR3 length equals 14 residues.

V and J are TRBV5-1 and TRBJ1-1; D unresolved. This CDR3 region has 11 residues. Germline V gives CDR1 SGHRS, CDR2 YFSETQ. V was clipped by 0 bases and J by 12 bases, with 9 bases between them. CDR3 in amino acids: CASSLGMRTFF. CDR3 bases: TGCGCCAGCAGCTTGGGTATGAGGACTTTCTTT. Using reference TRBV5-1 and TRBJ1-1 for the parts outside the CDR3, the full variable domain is KAGVTQTPRYLIKTRGQQVTLSCSPISGHRSVSWYQQTPGQGLQFLFEYFSETQRNKGNFPGRFSGRQFSNSRSEMNVSTLELGDSALYLCASSLGMRTFFGQGTRLTVV.

The CDR3 coding sequence is TGTGCCAGCAGCGTTCAACTCGTCGCCAATGAGCAGTTCTTC. This encodes CASSVQLVANEQFF. This chain connects TRBV9 to TRBJ2-1; no reliable D call. CDR1 and CDR2 (germline): SGDLS, YYNGEE. The CDR3 spans 14 residues. Trimming shortened V by 2 bases and J by 6 bases, and 12 bases separated the two germline ends.

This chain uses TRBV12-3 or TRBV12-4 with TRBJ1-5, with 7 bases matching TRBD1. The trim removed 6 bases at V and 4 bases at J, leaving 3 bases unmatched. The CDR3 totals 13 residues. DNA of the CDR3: TGTGCCAGCAGGGGACAGCAAAATCAGCCCCAGCATTTT. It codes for CASRGQQNQPQHF.

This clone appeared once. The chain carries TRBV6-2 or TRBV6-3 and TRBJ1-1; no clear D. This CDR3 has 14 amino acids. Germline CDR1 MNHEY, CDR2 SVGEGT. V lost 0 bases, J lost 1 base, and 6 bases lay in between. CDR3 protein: CASSYSSANTEAFF. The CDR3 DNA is TGTGCCAGCAGTTACTCGAGTGCGAACACTGAAGCTTTCTTT.

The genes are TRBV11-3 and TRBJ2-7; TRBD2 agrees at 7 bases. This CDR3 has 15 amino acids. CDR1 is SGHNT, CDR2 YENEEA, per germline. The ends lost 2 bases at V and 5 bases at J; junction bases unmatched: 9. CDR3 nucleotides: TGTGCCAGCAGCTTATCGGCGGGAGTGGGCCACGAGCAGTACTTC. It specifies CASSLSAGVGHEQYF.

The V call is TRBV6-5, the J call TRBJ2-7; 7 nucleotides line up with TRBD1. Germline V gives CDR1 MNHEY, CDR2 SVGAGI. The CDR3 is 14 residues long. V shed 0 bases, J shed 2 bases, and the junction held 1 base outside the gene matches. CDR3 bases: TGTGCCAGCAGTTACTCAGGGACAGCCTACGAGCAGTACTTC. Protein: CASSYSGTAYEQYF.

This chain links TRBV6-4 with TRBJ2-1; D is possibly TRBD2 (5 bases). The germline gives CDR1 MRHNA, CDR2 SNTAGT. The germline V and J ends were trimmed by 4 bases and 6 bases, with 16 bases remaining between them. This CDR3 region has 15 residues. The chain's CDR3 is CASSVRSGASNEQFF. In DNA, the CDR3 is TGTGCCAGCAGTGTGCGAAGCGGAGCGAGCAATGAGCAGTTCTTC.